This is a list of T cell receptor beta chains from one sample in a study of T cells in Graves' hyperthyroidism and ophthalmopathy. Each CDR3 protein is one row after TCRdb ran MiXCR on the multiplex PCR reads. Altogether hundreds of thousands of distinct CDR3 sequences are present, more than 14% being singletons, with the ten largest covering under 15%. Sample: blood. The receptors shown here come from a woman between 50 and 59 years old with Graves' ophthalmopathy. CDR3s include the opening cysteine and the closing phenylalanine or tryptophan. The order of the fields is D gene, clone size, J gene, V gene, CDR3 protein, CDR3 DNA. The D gene is left open where the match is weak. Only some rows state a clone size, as once, few, many or a class for expanded clones.

TRBD2 | many | TRBJ2-3 | TRBV20-1 | CSGRLAGEDTQYF | TGCAGTGGGAGGCTAGCGGGAGAAGATACGCAGTATTTT
TRBD2 | many | TRBJ2-7 | TRBV28 | CASSFSAGATYEQYF | TGTGCCAGCAGTTTCTCGGCGGGAGCTACCTACGAGCAGTACTTC
TRBD2 | many | TRBJ2-7 | TRBV7-2 | CASSLGTSWMGEQYF | TGTGCCAGCAGCTTAGGGACTAGTTGGATGGGCGAGCAGTACTTC
. | many | TRBJ2-1 | TRBV7-2 | CASSLVLGTYRRGSYNEQFF | TGTGCCAGCAGCTTAGTTCTGGGGACGTATCGTCGAGGCTCCTACAATGAGCAGTTCTTC
. | many | TRBJ1-1 | TRBV7-3 | CASRLGVTDTEAFF | TGTGCCAGCAGGTTGGGGGTGACGGACACTGAAGCTTTCTTT
TRBD1 | few | TRBJ2-7 | TRBV5-6 | CASSLEGAEQYF | TGTGCCAGCAGCTTGGAGGGGGCGGAGCAGTACTTC
. | few | TRBJ2-2 | TRBV19 | CASSMAAANTGELFF | TGTGCCAGTAGTATGGCGGCAGCGAACACCGGGGAGCTGTTTTTT
TRBD2 | many | TRBJ2-7 | TRBV5-1 | CASSLVPSGSTYEQYF | TGCGCCAGCAGCTTGGTTCCTAGCGGGAGTACCTACGAGCAGTACTTC
. | many | TRBJ2-7 | TRBV28 | CASSQTLYEQYF | TGTGCCAGCAGTCAAACCCTCTACGAGCAGTACTTC
TRBD1 | . | TRBJ1-6 | TRBV6-9 | CASSYSPGQKNNSPLHF | TGTGCCAGCAGTTACAGCCCGGGACAGAAGAATAATTCACCCCTCCACTTT